Given below is one T cell receptor beta chain in context. Its antigen is still unknown. Germline V gives CDR1 LGHNA, CDR2 YSLEER. The V end lost 3 bases, the J end lost 0 bases, and 24 bases lay between the germline ends. The CDR3 length is 19 residues. Expressed TCRB transcripts got sequenced, as all isolated RNA was reverse transcribed. The protocol was immunoSEQ multiplex PCR, while the TCRdb copy is restricted to in-frame clones and leaves out a portion. The sample holds some 400,000 clones, around 16% seen once. This sample is part of a study of beta chain features in type 1 diabetes. Notes on the study in general: The influence of HLA type on TCRB rearrangement stayed undetermined. In type 1 diabetes patients, VDJ junctions had fewer insertions; deletions at these junctions were more frequent. Since sequencing was performed on cDNA, cells with high TCR expression could be over-represented.

This sequence originates from a woman under 30 in good health. The chain joins TRBV4-3 to TRBJ2-7, with D perhaps TRBD2 (10 bases). The sequenced sample was naive CD4+ T cells from blood. CDR3 sequence reads: CASSQDRGWTSGVSYEQYF. CDR3 coding DNA: TGCGCCAGCAGCCAGGACAGGGGCTGGACTAGCGGCGTCTCCTACGAGCAGTACTTC.